This entry describes one TCR beta chain. The antigen is unknown. The ends were cut back, 2 bases at V and 7 bases at J, with 17 bases in the middle. The CDR3 is made up of 15 amino acids. The germline gives CDR1 SQVTM, CDR2 ANQGSEA. The data are from a study of T cell repertoires in cytomegalovirus infection. Turning to the study itself: Indications of both CMV infection and matching HLA type were provided by public TCR beta signatures.

Broader study findings: Ex vivo, HLA-C-restricted CMV-specific TCR beta clonotypes prevailed over the rest of the response.

TCRdb processed the reads anew with MiXCR; each CDR3 protein has one entry. The data contain around 750,000 distinct CDR3 sequences, 32% of them singletons. The clonotype was recovered from a human donor in good health (CMV status not recorded). Some clones in this sample may be carry-over from other donors' samples. Sequences were derived from cultured CD8+ T cells from PBMCs, sampled from culture after CMV antigen stimulation. The rearrangement joins TRBV29-1 to TRBJ1-4; D perhaps matches TRBD1 (6 bases). CDR3 bases: TGCAGCGTTGAATTGGGGGCCAATGGCCGTGAAAAACTGTTTTTT. It is translated as CSVELGANGREKLFF. The whole variable domain, remainder taken from reference TRBV29-1 and TRBJ1-4, is SAVISQKPSRDICQRGTSLTIQCQVDSQVTMMFWYRQQPGQSLTLIATANQGSEATYESGFVIDKFPISRPNLTFSTLTVSNMSPEDSSIYLCSVELGANGREKLFFGSGTQLSVL.